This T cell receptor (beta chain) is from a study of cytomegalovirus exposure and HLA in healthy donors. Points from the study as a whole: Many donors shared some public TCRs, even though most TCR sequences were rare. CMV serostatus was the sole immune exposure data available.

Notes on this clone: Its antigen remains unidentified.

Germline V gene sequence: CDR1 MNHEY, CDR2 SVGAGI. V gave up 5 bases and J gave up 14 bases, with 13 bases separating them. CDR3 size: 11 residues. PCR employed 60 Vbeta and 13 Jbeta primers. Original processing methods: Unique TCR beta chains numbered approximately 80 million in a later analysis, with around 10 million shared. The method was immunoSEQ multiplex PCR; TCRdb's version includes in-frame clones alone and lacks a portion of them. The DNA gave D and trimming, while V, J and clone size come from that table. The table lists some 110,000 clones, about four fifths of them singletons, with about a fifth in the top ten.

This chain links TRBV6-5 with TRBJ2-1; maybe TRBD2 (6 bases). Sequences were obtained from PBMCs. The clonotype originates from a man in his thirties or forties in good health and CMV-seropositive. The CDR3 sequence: CASSEWGGEFF. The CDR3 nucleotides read TGTGCCAGCAGTGAATGGGGCGGGGAGTTCTTC.